This section outlines one TCR beta chain sequence together with its context. Its specificity is unknown. The data stem from a study of T-cell reconstitution after alpha-beta-depleted transplantation in children. Unique molecular identifiers were built into the TCRbeta library. TCRdb used MiXCR to reprocess the PCR reads, holding one entry per CDR3 protein. This sample yields some 300,000 distinct CDR3 sequences, of which roughly 8.2% are seen a single time; about 9.3% belongs to the top ten. Study observations and caveats: Newly produced T cells mostly provided counts and TCRbeta diversity after one year, as hyperexpanded clones declined. Certain patients had high TCRbeta diversity at day 60, and it came from recipient T cells and thymic progenitors that survived. Several hundred expanded graft clones reportedly supplied alpha-beta T cells about two months after transplant.

Sequences were derived from peripheral blood, sampled 360 days after TCRalphabeta/CD19-depleted stem cell transplant. This sequence originates from a female patient between 2 and 15 years old who had a stem cell transplant for Fanconi anemia, so the T cells may come from the graft donor.

CDR3 sequence: CASSLRQGAGETQYF. CDR3 bases: TGTGCCAGCAGTTTACGTCAGGGGGCAGGAGAGACCCAGTACTTC. The chain is built from TRBV28 and TRBJ2-5, with 8 bases fitting TRBD1. The length of the CDR3 is 15 residues. After removal of 2 bases from V and 4 bases from J, the junction contained 6 bases not matched to a gene. The V gene's germline CDR1 is MDHEN and CDR2 SYDVKM.